This T cell receptor (beta chain) derives from a study of blood T cell repertoires in COVID-19. With regard to this clone: Different DNA sequences within this sample yield the same CDR3.

Only in-frame clones appear in the TCRdb table, and some are missing; sequencing was by immunoSEQ multiplex PCR. Here the sample spans about 150,000 clones, roughly 84% being singletons. The germline CDR1 and CDR2 sequences are LNHDA and SQIVND (reference sequence). V lost 3 bases to trimming and J lost 0 bases, with 9 bases between them. The CDR3 covers 14 residues. The V and J genes are TRBV19 and TRBJ2-7, with D possibly being TRBD1 (6 bases). The sequencing sample was made of peripheral blood. The clonotype was recovered from a man aged 70-80 years with acute or convalescent COVID-19. Here the CDR3 DNA reads TGTGCCAGTAGTATTAGGGGGAGCTCCTACGAGCAGTACTTC. It translates to CASSIRGSSYEQYF.